This T cell receptor (beta chain) was identified in a study of human T cells and chemical hapten exposure. Study background: The sensitizing agent was 2% DPC, placed on approximately 2 cm by approximately 2 cm of upper inner arm skin. Patch testing was performed with 0.01% DPC on the upper back, with reading at 6 days. The study's findings and limits: TCRs whose frequency exceeded 1 in 1000 remained the same following DPC sensitization.

Time point described: patch test 3, about 24 weeks after DPC sensitization. The sample's treatment: therapeutic diphenylcyclopropenone sensitization with weekly scalp DPC. J gave up 3 bases and V 0 bases, and 8 bases lay outside the gene matches. The germline gives CDR1 SGHAT, CDR2 FQNNGV. CDR3 length equals 16 residues. Points on this clonotype: Its antigen is still unknown.

MiXCR was run by TCRdb on the RACE reads, yielding one entry per CDR3 protein. The table lists about 89,000 distinct CDR3 sequences, roughly 13% of them singletons. The chain links TRBV11-2 to TRBJ2-7; 7 bases line up with TRBD2. The TCR was taken from a woman between 50 and 59 years old with alopecia areata. Some clones in this sample may be carry-over from other donors' samples. Sequences were derived from whole blood, sampled in connection with sensitization to the hapten diphenylcyclopropenone (DPC). The CDR3 DNA sequence: TGTGCCAGCAGCTTAGAAGGAGCGGGACGAATCTACGAGCAGTACTTC. As protein: CASSLEGAGRIYEQYF.